The entry below describes one TCR beta chain. This specimen belongs to a study of T cell responses to AZD1222 COVID-19 vaccine. CDR3 length: 15 amino acids. The germline V gene has CDR1 SGHVS and CDR2 FNYEAQ. V was clipped by 0 bases and J by 8 bases; unmatched bases: 5. Libraries were prepared by immunoSEQ multiplex PCR; TCRdb keeps only in-frame clonotypes and omits some of them. The repertoire holds about 82,000 clones, with 70% to 90% as singletons. The rearrangement uses TRBV7-6 and TRBJ2-3; 10 bases are shared with TRBD2. The receptor was derived from an adult who received the AZD1222 COVID-19 vaccine. Sequenced material: peripheral blood, taken 28 days after the second AZD1222 dose. This chain's CDR3 is CASSLATGLAPTQYF. The CDR3 nucleotides read TGTGCCAGCAGCTTAGCCACGGGACTAGCGCCTACGCAGTATTTT.